This TCR beta chain was found in a study of blood T cells in healthy people across ages. Study results and caveats: Roughly linear declines in TCR beta diversity per million T cells occurred with age.

Each donor gave around 9.3 milliliters of peripheral blood. Every sample yielded at least 6 million isolated PBMCs. For the second PCR, which ran for roughly 7 to 11 cycles, a sample-barcoded 5' primer and a J-beta primer mix were used. Every sample returned 2.5 million or more CDR3-containing paired-end reads. TCRdb called the 5' RACE reads again in MiXCR, with one record for every CDR3 protein. The sample yields hundreds of thousands of distinct CDR3 sequences, roughly 26% seen once. Points on this clonotype: Antigen: not known.

Sequencing was carried out using blood. This clonotype originated in a woman of 80 years or more in good health.

The CDR3 sequence is CATTGVQGNEQFF. DNA for the CDR3: TGTGCCACCACGGGAGTTCAGGGGAATGAGCAGTTCTTC. The chain has TRBV19 and TRBJ2-1; D may be TRBD1 or TRBD2 (6 bases each). Trimming pared 10 bases from V and 7 bases from J, leaving 17 bases between. This CDR3 contains 13 residues. Germline-derived CDR1 and CDR2 are LNHDA and SQIVND (reference sequence).